These T cell receptor beta chains were read from a single sample in a study of neurological immune-mediated disorders. TCRdb reprocessed the 5' RACE reads with MiXCR, giving one entry per CDR3 protein. The table includes around 14,000 distinct CDR3 sequences, 7% detected once. The sequencing sample was made of CD8+ T cells from blood. The source of these receptors is a woman in her thirties or forties in good health. Each CDR3 is given with its conserved first and last residue. A D gene is named only where the DNA matches it firmly. Rows may omit the clone size; those that give it use once, few, many or a size class.

TRBJ2-2,TRBD1,TRBV5-1,many,TGCGCCAGCGCCGGACAGGGCGGCACCGGGGAGCTGTTTTTT,CASAGQGGTGELFF
TRBJ2-1,TRBD2,TRBV27,many,TGTGCCAGCAGTTCCCAGGCGGGAGCAGGGTACAATGAGCAGTTCTTC,CASSSQAGAGYNEQFF
TRBJ1-1,.,TRBV6-4,many,TGTGCCAGCAGTGCGCCGGGACTCCCGGCAGGGTGGAACACTGAAGCTTTCTTT,CASSAPGLPAGWNTEAFF
TRBJ2-1,.,TRBV11-2,many,TGTGCCAGCAGCTTAGAACCCCCCCCCGCAGGGTCGAATGAGCAGTTCTTC,CASSLEPPPAGSNEQFF
TRBJ2-3,.,TRBV7-9,many,TGTGCCAGCGGGGGTTGGGCGGGGGCTGAGACAGATACGCAGTATTTT,CASGGWAGAETDTQYF
TRBJ1-6,.,TRBV6-5,many,TGTGCCAGCAGCCAGAAGGGCTGCCTAAGTTGTAATTCACCCCTCCACTTT,CASSQKGCLSCNSPLHF
TRBJ2-7,.,TRBV24-1,many,TGTGCCACCAGTCCAAGAGGGGAAACCGACGAGCAGTACTTC,CATSPRGETDEQYF
TRBJ2-3,.,TRBV27,many,TGTGCCAGCATAGCTGGGGGTGGGATTGATACGCAGTATTTT,CASIAGGGIDTQYF
TRBJ2-1,TRBD2,TRBV20-1,many,TGCAGTGCGGAGGGGGTAGCGGGAGGGTCCTACAATGAGCAGTTCTTC,CSAEGVAGGSYNEQFF
TRBJ1-4,.,TRBV3-1,.,TGTGCCAGCAGCCAAGATAAGGGGAAGGAGGGTGAAAAACTGTTTTTT,CASSQDKGKEGEKLFF
TRBJ2-6,.,TRBV9,many,TGTGCCAGCAGCGGGACGGGGTCTGGGGCCAACGTCCTGACTTTC,CASSGTGSGANVLTF
TRBJ2-2,TRBD2,TRBV12-3/TRBV12-4,many,TGTGCCAGCAGCATCCTAGCGGGAGGAAGCACCGGGGAGCTGTTTTTT,CASSILAGGSTGELFF
TRBJ2-7,.,TRBV5-1,many,TGCGCCAGCAGCTTGACCGGGCACGAGCAGTACTTC,CASSLTGHEQYF
TRBJ2-7,TRBD2,TRBV11-2,many,TGTGCCAGCAGCTTAGTCCCTAGCGGGGGCCGCTACGAGCAGTACTTC,CASSLVPSGGRYEQYF
TRBJ2-2,.,TRBV5-1,many,TGCGCCAGCTTCCCCGCAGGGCGTCTCACCGGGGAGCTGTTTTTT,CASFPAGRLTGELFF
TRBJ2-1,.,TRBV19,few,.,CASTSGLAGSYNEQFF
TRBJ1-1,TRBD1,TRBV10-3,many,TGTGCCATCAGGGACAGGGGGCCGGGGGGGTTAACTTTCTTT,CAIRDRGPGGLTFF
TRBJ1-1,.,TRBV2,many,TGTGCCAGCAGTGAAACAGGGAGGGGCATCGCTGAAGCTTTCTTT,CASSETGRGIAEAFF
TRBJ2-3,TRBD2,TRBV10-3,many,TGTGCCATCAGTGATGTCAGCGGGAGGGGTAGCACAGATACGCAGTATTTT,CAISDVSGRGSTDTQYF
TRBJ2-1,TRBD2,TRBV15,medium-sized,TGTGCCACCAGCAAGGGACTAGCTGTCGATGAGCAGTTCTTC,CATSKGLAVDEQFF
TRBJ2-7,TRBD2,TRBV28,many,TGTGCCAGCAGTCTCCCTCTAGCGGGGAACGAGCAGTACTTC,CASSLPLAGNEQYF
TRBJ2-1,TRBD2,TRBV27,many,TGTGCCAGCAGTTCCAGCGGGAGGAGCTCCTACAATGAGCAGTTCTTC,CASSSSGRSSYNEQFF
TRBJ2-7,.,TRBV13,.,TGTGCCAGCAGCCGCTCCCCCTACGAGCAGTACTTC,CASSRSPYEQYF
TRBJ1-2,TRBD1,TRBV20-1,many,TGCAGTGCTAGCCTGGGACAGGGCGGCTACACCTTC,CSASLGQGGYTF
TRBJ2-1,TRBD2,TRBV20-1,many,TGCAGTGCCTGCGACTGGCTAGCGGGGGGGCCGGGTGAGCAGTTCTTC,CSACDWLAGGPGEQFF
TRBJ2-1,.,TRBV27,many,TGTGCCAGCAGTCTTTCGGGGACGAGGAATGAGCAGTTCTTC,CASSLSGTRNEQFF
TRBJ1-2,.,TRBV29-1,many,TGCAGCGTTGTACAGCGCCTTAACTATGGCTACACCTTC,CSVVQRLNYGYTF
TRBJ1-2,TRBD1,TRBV5-6,many,TGTGCCAGCAGCTTTATCCCCCGGACAGGGATTGGTGGCTACACCTTC,CASSFIPRTGIGGYTF
TRBJ2-1,TRBD1,TRBV29-1,many,TGCAGCGTTGAAGGGGACAGGGAGGTCAATGAGCAGTTCTTC,CSVEGDREVNEQFF
TRBJ2-5,.,TRBV7-9,many,TGTGCCAGCCAGGCGGCCGAGACCCAGTACTTC,CASQAAETQYF
TRBJ2-3,.,TRBV12-3/TRBV12-4,medium-sized,TGTGCCAGCAGCCTCGGGACTTCCCGACGGGATACGCAGTATTTT,CASSLGTSRRDTQYF
TRBJ2-1,.,TRBV28,many,TGTGCCAGCACCATCCCAGACAGCTACAATGAGCAGTTCTTC,CASTIPDSYNEQFF
TRBJ1-1,.,TRBV7-8,many,TGTGCCAGCAGCTACCGGACGGCGAACACTGAAGCTTTCTTT,CASSYRTANTEAFF